The 13 T cell receptor beta chains presented below share a single source sample, sequenced in a study of T cells after yellow fever vaccination. TCRdb called the 5' RACE reads again in MiXCR, with one record for every CDR3 protein. The data contain approximately 300,000 distinct CDR3 sequences, approximately 12% of them singletons. The material was CD4+ T cells sorted from PBMCs, obtained 45 days after the yellow fever booster vaccination. These receptors came from a man younger than 35 who received the YFV17D yellow fever vaccine.

This clonotype was detected a few times. V is TRBV19 and J is TRBJ1-4; D remains unclear. V lost 4 bases to trimming and J lost 3 bases, with 12 bases between them. CDR1 and CDR2 from the germline V gene are LNHDA and SQIVND (reference sequence). This CDR3 spans 15 amino acids. CDR3 protein: CASSKNKASNEKLFF. In DNA form, the CDR3 reads TGTGCCAGTAGTAAGAACAAGGCATCTAATGAAAAACTGTTTTTT.

This clonotype was seen a few times. The V call is TRBV5-4, the J call TRBJ2-5; D assignment may be TRBD1 or TRBD2 (5 bases each). From germline, CDR1 is SGHNT and CDR2 YYREEE (reference sequence). The CDR3 length is 13 residues. Between the trimmed V and J ends, which lost 4 bases and 10 bases, there was a span of 17 bases. In DNA, the CDR3 is TGTGCCAGCAGCCGGGGCCCCCCTGATGTCCAGTACTTC. It codes for CASSRGPPDVQYF. The entire variable domain, with the rest obtained from reference TRBV5-4 and TRBJ2-5, is as follows: ETGVTQSPTHLIKTRGQQVTLRCSSQSGHNTVSWYQQALGQGPQFIFQYYREEENGRGNFPPRFSGLQFPNYSSELNVNALELDDSALYLCASSRGPPDVQYFGPGTRLLVL.

This clonotype appeared a few times. This chain uses TRBV5-1 with TRBJ2-5; D unresolved. The V gene lost 1 base and the J gene lost 2 bases, with 9 bases spanning the gap. The V gene's germline CDR1 is SGHRS and CDR2 YFSETQ. This CDR3 has 14 amino acids. The CDR3 nucleotides are TGCGCCAGCAGCTTGCAGGACGGTCAAGAGACCCAGTACTTC. It translates to CASSLQDGQETQYF.

This clonotype turned up a few times. The V and J genes are TRBV6-5 and TRBJ1-1; D might be TRBD1 (6 bases). The germline V gene encodes CDR1 MNHEY and CDR2 SVGAGI. There are 16 residues in the CDR3. Trimming removed 6 bases from V and 1 base from J, with 18 bases in between. The CDR3 reads CASREHRVSPNTEAFF. CDR3 bases: TGTGCCAGCAGAGAGCACAGGGTATCTCCGAACACTGAAGCTTTCTTT.

J is TRBJ1-5 and V is TRBV29-1; D possibly corresponds to TRBD1 (6 bases). The V end lost 5 bases, the J end lost 5 bases, and 13 bases lay between the germline ends. Germline CDR1 reads SQVTM; CDR2 reads ANQGSEA. This CDR3 is 13 amino acids long. In DNA, the CDR3 is TGCAGCGTTCAACAGGGCGGTGATCAGCCCCAGCATTTT. Amino acid sequence: CSVQQGGDQPQHF.

This clonotype was recorded at least ten times. CDR3 bases: TGTGCCAGCAGCCGTCTCAGGGCTCGGGTTGAAAAACTGTTTTTT. It encodes CASSRLRARVEKLFF. The genes are TRBV7-2 and TRBJ1-4; tentatively, D is TRBD1 (5 bases). V gave up 5 bases and J gave up 7 bases, with 17 bases separating them. The CDR3 has 15 residues. Germline loops: CDR1 SGHTA, CDR2 FQGNSA.

The genes are TRBV7-3 and TRBJ2-1, with a tentative D call TRBD2 (6 bases). V was cut by 5 bases and J by 9 bases, with 14 bases left in between. From germline, CDR1 is SGHTA and CDR2 FQGTGA. The CDR3 is 13 amino acids. CDR3 bases: TGTGCCAGCAGCCCATGGGACTCGAGTGAGCAGTTCTTC. Translating it yields CASSPWDSSEQFF.

This clonotype showed up just a few times. The CDR3 is CSARPQGRAQYF. The CDR3 DNA reads TGCAGTGCTAGGCCCCAGGGAAGGGCCCAGTACTTC. The rearrangement links TRBV20-1 to TRBJ2-5, with D maybe TRBD1 (5 bases). The CDR3 is made up of 12 amino acids. V was pared by 3 bases and J by 9 bases, with 14 bases between. CDR1 DFQATT and CDR2 SNEGSKA come from the germline V gene (reference sequence).

This clonotype was counted only a few times. This chain joins TRBV18 and TRBJ2-1; D perhaps matches TRBD2 (5 bases). Trimming took 0 bases from V and 5 from J, leaving 5 bases between them. This CDR3 is 13 amino acids long. Germline V lookup: CDR1 KGHSH, CDR2 LQKENI. CDR3 amino acids: CASSPPGDNEQFF. DNA for the CDR3: TGTGCCAGCTCACCACCCGGGGACAATGAGCAGTTCTTC.

This clonotype was recorded at least ten times. The chain joins TRBV15 to TRBJ1-6; no firm D call. In germline, CDR1 is LNHNV, CDR2 YYDKDF (reference sequence). CDR3 length: 16 residues. Trimming removed 1 base at V and 5 bases at J, with 12 bases between. The CDR3: CATSRAPRRDNSPLHF. As DNA, the CDR3 is TGTGCCACCAGCAGAGCTCCGAGACGGGATAATTCACCCCTCCACTTT.

This clonotype appeared a few times. The chain joins TRBV6-6 to TRBJ2-2; D ambiguous. Trimming pared 2 bases from V and 3 bases from J, leaving 7 bases between. Germline V gene sequence: CDR1 MNHNY, CDR2 SVGAGI (reference sequence). CDR3 length: 14 amino acids. In DNA, the CDR3 is TGTGCCAGCAGTTACGTGTCGGACACCGGGGAGCTGTTTTTT. Residues: CASSYVSDTGELFF.

A few counts support this clonotype. This chain links TRBV6-2 or TRBV6-3 with TRBJ1-2, with D hard to call. The CDR3 covers 16 residues. Germline V CDR1 and CDR2: MNHEY, SVGEGT. Trimming cost V 5 bases and J 3 bases, with 19 bases left between them. The CDR3 DNA reads as TGTGCCAGCAGTGACCCTCGACACCTTAACGACTATGGCTACACCTTC. Translation: CASSDPRHLNDYGYTF.

The chain couples TRBV20-1 to TRBJ2-7; 13 bases match TRBD2. The CDR3 loop spans 14 amino acids. V lost 5 bases, J lost 4 bases, and 5 bases stayed unmatched. CDR1 DFQATT and CDR2 SNEGSKA come from the germline V gene (reference sequence). The CDR3 protein is CSASRTSGGYEQYV. The CDR3 coding sequence is TGCAGTGCTTCACGGACTAGCGGGGGATACGAGCAGTACGTC.